These 20 T cell receptor beta chains came from one sample sequenced in a study of regulatory T cells in long-lasting Graves disease. Time point: persistent/refractory GD, antithyroid drugs over 5 years with positive TRAb. The TCR library was made from RNA that had been extracted from PBMCs in TRIzol. Assembly of TCR beta libraries relied on iRepertoire HTBI primers together with Arm-PCR of CDR3 regions. From the multiplex PCR reads, TCRdb called clonotypes with MiXCR, one entry per CDR3 protein. Among approximately 360,000 distinct CDR3 sequences listed, roughly 25% were seen once. The source material was peripheral blood mononuclear cells (PBMCs), sampled when the disease was refractory, from a patient treated with antithyroid drugs. Receptor source: a woman between 35 and 50 years old with Graves disease.

This clonotype came up a few times. This rearrangement joins TRBV9 to TRBJ2-3; D is perhaps TRBD2 (6 bases). CDR1 and CDR2 from the germline V gene are SGDLS and YYNGEE. The V and J ends lost 5 bases and 4 bases respectively, with 14 bases between them. The CDR3 spans 14 residues. The CDR3: CASSGTGDADTQYF. DNA for the CDR3: TGTGCCAGCAGTGGAACGGGAGACGCAGATACGCAGTATTTT.

The chain employs TRBV6-1 and TRBJ2-7; unclear D gene. The V end was cut by 6 bases, the J end by 3 bases, with 6 bases between. The germline gives CDR1 MNHNS, CDR2 SASEGT. CDR3 length equals 11 residues. DNA for the CDR3: TGTGCCAGCAGGCGGTACTACGAGCAGTACTTC. This gives the protein CASRRYYEQYF.

Notes on this clonotype: Being one base from a much bigger clone, this may be a read error. The V call is TRBV10-3, the J call TRBJ2-7; the D gene is possibly TRBD1 (6 bases). This CDR3 region has 14 residues. Germline V gene lookup returns CDR1 ENHRY and CDR2 SYGVKD. The CDR3, as DNA: TGTGCCGTCAGTCAGGGGACCCTATCCTACGAGCAGTACTTC. This codes for CAVSQGTLSYEQYF.

The CDR3 reads CASRGAGPYGYTF. DNA for the CDR3: TGTGCCAGCAGGGGGGCAGGGCCTTATGGCTACACCTTC. The chain couples TRBV6-1 to TRBJ1-2; D might be TRBD1 (6 bases). Trimming removed 6 bases at V and 5 bases at J, with 13 bases between. This CDR3 has 13 residues. Germline V gene lookup returns CDR1 MNHNS and CDR2 SASEGT.

This sequence joins TRBV19 and TRBJ1-5; D perhaps matches TRBD1 (5 bases). The ends were cut back, 5 bases at V and 6 bases at J, with 17 bases in the middle. Germline loops: CDR1 LNHDA, CDR2 SQIVND (reference sequence). The CDR3 has 15 residues. The CDR3 here is CASSAEGLRIQPQHF. The CDR3, as DNA: TGTGCCAGTAGTGCGGAGGGACTTCGGATTCAGCCCCAGCATTTT.

The chain uses TRBV14 and TRBJ2-6; weak D call: TRBD2 (5 bases). The CDR3 consists of 19 residues. The V end lost 0 bases, the J end lost 1 base, and 16 bases lay between the germline ends. Germline loops: CDR1 SGHDN, CDR2 FVKESK. The CDR3 reads CASSQDRLSLRSGANVLTF. The CDR3 DNA reads as TGTGCCAGCAGCCAAGATCGACTATCTCTTCGGTCTGGGGCCAACGTCCTGACTTTC.

V and J are TRBV28 and TRBJ2-7, with 12 nucleotides matching TRBD2. The CDR3 contains 16 residues. Germline V gene sequence: CDR1 MDHEN, CDR2 SYDVKM. The ends lost 4 bases at V and 6 bases at J; junction bases unmatched: 10. The CDR3 sequence: CASSSQTSGSRCEQYF. CDR3 DNA sequence: TGTGCCAGCAGTTCCCAGACTAGCGGGAGTCGGTGCGAGCAGTACTTC.

This clonotype was detected only a few times. The chain joins TRBV7-9 to TRBJ1-1; D is uncertain. Germline loops: CDR1 SEHNR, CDR2 FQNEAQ (reference sequence). V lost 10 bases to trimming and J lost 0 bases, with 21 bases between them. The CDR3 runs 16 residues. The CDR3 here is CATGLTGLIMNTEAFF. The CDR3 bases are TGTGCCACAGGTTTAACGGGCCTGATAATGAACACTGAAGCTTTCTTT. Complete variable domain (other parts from reference TRBV7-9 and TRBJ1-1): DTGVSQNPRHKITKRGQNVTFRCDPISEHNRLYWYRQTLGQGPEFLTYFQNEAQLEKSRLLSDRFSAERPKGSFSTLEIQRTEQGDSAMYLCATGLTGLIMNTEAFFGQGTRLTVV.

V is TRBV18 and J is TRBJ1-1, with D unclear. The V end was cut by 3 bases, the J end by 0 bases, with 11 bases between. The CDR3 is made up of 15 amino acids. CDR1 is KGHSH and CDR2 is LQKENI in the germline V gene. The CDR3 loop reads CASSPEEIMNTEAFF. The CDR3 nucleotides are TGTGCCAGCTCACCCGAGGAGATAATGAACACTGAAGCTTTCTTT. The full variable domain, its missing parts supplied by reference TRBV18 and TRBJ1-1, is NAGVMQNPRHLVRRRGQEARLRCSPMKGHSHVYWYRQLPEEGLKFMVYLQKENIIDESGMPKERFSAEFPKEGPSILRIQQVVRGDSAAYFCASSPEEIMNTEAFFGQGTRLTVV.

This clonotype came up many times. The junction differs from germline at one of its ends, possibly a read error. The chain joins TRBV7-8 to TRBJ1-5; D is uncertain. This CDR3 region has 13 residues. In germline, CDR1 is SGHVS, CDR2 FQNEAQ. CDR3 nucleotides: TGTGCCACCAGCCTCATGGGCAATCAGCCCCAGCATTTT. It translates to CATSLMGNQPQHF.

This clonotype was seen more than once but under ten times. At one boundary the junction diverges from the germline segment, which might be a read error. The rearrangement links TRBV27 to TRBJ2-1, with D tentatively TRBD1 or TRBD2 (6 bases each). The germline CDR1 and CDR2 sequences are MNHEY and SMNVEV (reference sequence). The CDR3 runs to 14 residues. CDR3 loop: CATGGERTYNEQFF. CDR3 sequence (DNA): TGTGCCACCGGGGGCGAGCGGACCTATAATGAGCAGTTCTTC.

This clonotype has only a few counts. In DNA, the CDR3 is TGTGCCAGCAGGATAAGGGGCAGGGGGAACACCGGGGAGCTGTTTTTT. Its translation is CASRIRGRGNTGELFF. V is TRBV2 and J is TRBJ2-2; maybe TRBD1 (6 bases). This CDR3 comprises 16 residues. CDR1 and CDR2 (germline): SNHLY, FYNNEI. Trimming took 6 bases from V and 1 from J, leaving 15 bases between them.

This chain connects TRBV2 to TRBJ2-1; 13 nucleotides align to TRBD2. Germline lookup yields CDR1 SNHLY and CDR2 FYNNEI. This CDR3 has 18 residues. J was trimmed by 0 bases and V by 6 bases; bases with no gene match: 8. The CDR3 region has the DNA TGTGCCAGCAGAAAGGGACTAGCGGGAAGGGGCTCCTACAATGAGCAGTTCTTC. This gives the protein CASRKGLAGRGSYNEQFF.

This clonotype was recorded at least ten times. The genes are TRBV20-1 and TRBJ2-5; TRBD2 matches at 12 bases. CDR3 length equals 14 residues. The J segment lost 4 bases and the V segment lost 3 bases, leaving 3 bases of the junction unmatched. The V gene's germline CDR1 is DFQATT and CDR2 SNEGSKA (reference sequence). The CDR3: CSASLAGGPETQYF. The CDR3 region has the DNA TGCAGTGCTAGTCTAGCGGGAGGGCCAGAGACCCAGTACTTC.

The chain carries TRBV28 and TRBJ2-1; no firm D call. Germline CDR1 and CDR2: MDHEN and SYDVKM. This CDR3 region has 11 residues. V was pared by 6 bases and J by 8 bases, with 8 bases between. The CDR3 sequence: CASSPYDEQFF. The CDR3 nucleotides are TGTGCCAGCAGCCCTTACGATGAGCAGTTCTTC.

This clonotype has just a few counts. This may be a read error: a much more frequent sequence differs by one nucleotide. This chain links TRBV28 with TRBJ1-1; D is perhaps TRBD1 (6 bases). This CDR3 is 17 amino acids long. The germline CDR1 and CDR2 sequences are MDHEN and SYDVKM. With 2 bases removed from V and 4 bases from J, the gap between germline ends came to 20 bases. The CDR3 loop is CASSLSSGRGSGTEAFF. CDR3 DNA: TGTGCCAGCAGTTTAAGTAGCGGCAGGGGCTCGGGCACTGAAGCTTTCTTT.

This clonotype came up a few times. The genes are TRBV2 and TRBJ1-2, with D hard to call. The V gene's germline CDR1 is SNHLY and CDR2 FYNNEI. V lost 0 bases to trimming and J lost 8 bases, with 7 bases between them. This CDR3 spans 12 amino acids. The CDR3 nucleotides read TGTGCCAGCAGTGAAGCGCCTGCAGGCTACACCTTC. Translating it yields CASSEAPAGYTF.

The chain uses TRBV19 and TRBJ1-5; no reliable D call. Between the trimmed V and J ends, which lost 7 bases and 1 base, there was a span of 14 bases. Germline CDR1 LNHDA, CDR2 SQIVND (reference sequence). The CDR3 runs to 15 residues. The CDR3 DNA is TGTGCCAGTACCAGCGACTTCGGGAGCAATCAGCCCCAGCATTTT. Amino acids: CASTSDFGSNQPQHF.

The chain employs TRBV29-1 and TRBJ1-3; D might be TRBD1 (6 bases). Trimming left V 4 bases short and J 3 bases short, with 10 bases between. The CDR3 is made up of 13 amino acids. Germline CDR1 is SQVTM and CDR2 is ANQGSEA. The CDR3 DNA sequence: TGCAGCGTTGCGGGGGCTGGTGGAAACACCATATATTTT. This translates into CSVAGAGGNTIYF. The full variable domain, its missing parts supplied by reference TRBV29-1 and TRBJ1-3, is SAVISQKPSRDICQRGTSLTIQCQVDSQVTMMFWYRQQPGQSLTLIATANQGSEATYESGFVIDKFPISRPNLTFSTLTVSNMSPEDSSIYLCSVAGAGGNTIYFGEGSWLTVV.

J is TRBJ1-1 and V is TRBV19, with 7 positions matching TRBD1. The V gene's germline CDR1 is LNHDA and CDR2 SQIVND (reference sequence). After removal of 4 bases from V and 2 bases from J, the junction contained 10 bases not matched to a gene. The CDR3 extends over 16 amino acids. For the CDR3, the DNA is TGTGCCAGTAGTACACAGGGGTCACCGTCTAACACTGAAGCTTTCTTT. As protein: CASSTQGSPSNTEAFF.